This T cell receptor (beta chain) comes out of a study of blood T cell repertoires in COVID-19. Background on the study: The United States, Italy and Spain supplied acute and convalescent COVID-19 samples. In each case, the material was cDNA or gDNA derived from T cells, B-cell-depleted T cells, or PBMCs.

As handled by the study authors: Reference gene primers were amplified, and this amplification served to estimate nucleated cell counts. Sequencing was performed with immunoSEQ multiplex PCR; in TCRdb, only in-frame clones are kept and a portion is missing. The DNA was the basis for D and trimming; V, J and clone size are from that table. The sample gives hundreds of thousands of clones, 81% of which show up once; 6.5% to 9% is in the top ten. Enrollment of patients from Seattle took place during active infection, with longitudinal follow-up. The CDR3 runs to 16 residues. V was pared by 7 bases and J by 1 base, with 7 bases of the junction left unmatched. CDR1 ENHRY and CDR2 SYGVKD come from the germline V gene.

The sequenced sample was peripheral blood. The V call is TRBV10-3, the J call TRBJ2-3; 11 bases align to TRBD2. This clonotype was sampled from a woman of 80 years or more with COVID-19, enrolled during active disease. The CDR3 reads CAIKTSGAWGTDTQYF. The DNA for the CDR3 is TGTGCCATCAAGACTAGCGGGGCCTGGGGCACAGATACGCAGTATTTT.